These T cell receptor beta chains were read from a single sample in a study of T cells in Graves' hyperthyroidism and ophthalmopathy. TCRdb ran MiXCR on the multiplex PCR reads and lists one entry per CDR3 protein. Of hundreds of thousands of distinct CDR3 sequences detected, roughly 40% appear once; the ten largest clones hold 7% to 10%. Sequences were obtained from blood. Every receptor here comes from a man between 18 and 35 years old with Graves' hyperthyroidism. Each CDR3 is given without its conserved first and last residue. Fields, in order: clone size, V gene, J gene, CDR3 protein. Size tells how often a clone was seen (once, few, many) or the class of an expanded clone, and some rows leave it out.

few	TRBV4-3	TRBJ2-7	ASSPDLLYEQY
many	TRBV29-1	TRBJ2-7	SVGPKGYEQY
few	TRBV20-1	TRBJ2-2	SARVAGVTGELF
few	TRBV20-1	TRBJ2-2	SARAINTGELF
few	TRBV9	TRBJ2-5	ASSVGGRLQETQY
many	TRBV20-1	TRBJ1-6	SARSGTANSPLH
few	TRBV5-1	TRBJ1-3	ASSKTGGNTIY
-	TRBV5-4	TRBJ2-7	ASSFRQGLYSYEQY
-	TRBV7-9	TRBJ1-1	ASSQDIPGRAEAF
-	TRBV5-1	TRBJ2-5	ASSLGLSGLEETQY
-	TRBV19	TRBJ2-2	ASSIEGAGELF
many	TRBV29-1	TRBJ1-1	SVVTAAGTEAF
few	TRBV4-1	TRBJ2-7	ASSYRDRGAYEQY
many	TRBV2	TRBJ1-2	ASSDTGNYGYT
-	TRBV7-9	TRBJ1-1	ASSLPVSNTEAF
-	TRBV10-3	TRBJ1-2	AISPGRGYT
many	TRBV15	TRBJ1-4	ATGETGGHEKLF
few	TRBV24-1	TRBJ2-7	ATQKAGGNYEQY
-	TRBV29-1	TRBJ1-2	SVEEGPYGYT
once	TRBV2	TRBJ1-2	ASSGLGFGYT
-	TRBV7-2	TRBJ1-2	ASSSGSLSYGYT
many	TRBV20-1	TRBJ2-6	SAPPGQGQFFAGANVLT
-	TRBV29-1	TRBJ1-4	SRALNEKLF
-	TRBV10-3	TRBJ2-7	AWSGDGYYEQY
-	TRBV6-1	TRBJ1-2	ASSLAGHGDT
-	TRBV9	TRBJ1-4	ASSSGASGGEKLF
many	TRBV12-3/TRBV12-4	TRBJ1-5	ASSLGVNQPQH
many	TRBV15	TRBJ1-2	ATSRDRANYGYT
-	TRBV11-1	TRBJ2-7	ASSGRTGGSYEQY
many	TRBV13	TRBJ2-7	ASSHNGYEQY
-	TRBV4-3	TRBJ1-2	ASSLFGGMNYGYT
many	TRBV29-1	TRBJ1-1	SVAYRGGTEAF
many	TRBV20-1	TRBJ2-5	SARDSGKKETQY
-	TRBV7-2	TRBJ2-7	ASSPDRDESYEQY
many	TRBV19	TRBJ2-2	ASSMGTGELF
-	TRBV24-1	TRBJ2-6	ATSDLRRGANVLT